This T cell receptor (beta chain) was captured by sequencing in a study of T cell responses to AZD1222 COVID-19 vaccine. About the study: Analyses pooled second doses at about 4 or about 12 weeks.

Worth noting for this clone: The antigen remains unidentified.

The CDR3 has 18 residues. The germline CDR1 and CDR2 sequences are SGHDN and FVKESK. V lost 0 bases, J lost 5 bases, and 22 bases lay in between. Study-wide points: The donors showed a predominance of white British ancestry and of females, with possible underestimation of clonal diversity. Repertoire samples came only from after the peak T cell response. CD4 TCRs covered the whole spike, strongest at regions 160-218 and 743-854.

Measured with immunoSEQ multiplex PCR; TCRdb has only the in-frame clones, and not every one. This sample has under 150,000 clones, with approximately 88% found just once. This clonotype was sampled from an adult in good health. The chain uses TRBV14 and TRBJ1-1; D is perhaps TRBD1 (6 bases). The source was peripheral blood, collected on day 0 of AZD1222 vaccination. The CDR3 loop reads CASSQDMGGWGLRTEAFF. CDR3 in DNA: TGTGCCAGCAGCCAAGATATGGGTGGTTGGGGGCTGCGGACTGAAGCTTTCTTT. Based on the CDR3 plus reference TRBV14 and TRBJ1-1, the full variable domain is EAGVTQFPSHSVIEKGQTVTLRCDPISGHDNLYWYRRVMGKEIKFLLHFVKESKQDESGMPNNRFLAERTGGTYSTLKVQPAELEDSGVYFCASSQDMGGWGLRTEAFFGQGTRLTVV.